The clone carrying this TCR beta chain has more than one count but fewer than ten. This specimen comes from a study of T cell changes during pregnancy in multiple sclerosis. Germline lookup yields CDR1 ENHRY and CDR2 SYGVKD. CDR3 length: 13 residues. V gave up 3 bases and J gave up 0 bases, with 5 bases separating them. Here immunoSEQ multiplex PCR was the method, and the copy in TCRdb shows in-frame clones only, minus some. The sample carries 50,000 to 60,000 clones, approximately 86% recorded once. The material was CD4+ T cells from peripheral blood mononuclear cells, obtained in the third trimester of pregnancy. The V gene is TRBV10-3, the J gene TRBJ1-1; D ambiguous. The clonotype originates from a female donor with multiple sclerosis, enrolled in a pregnancy study. CDR3 sequence reads: CAISDGMNTEAFF. For the CDR3, the DNA is TGTGCCATCAGTGACGGTATGAACACTGAAGCTTTCTTT.